This T cell receptor (beta chain) was captured in a study of blood T cells in healthy people across ages. For the second PCR, which ran for about 6 to 11 cycles, a sample-barcoded 5' primer and a J-beta primer mix were used. In TCRdb, the 5' RACE reads were re-called with MiXCR into one record per CDR3 protein. This table has 1.5 million to 2 million distinct CDR3 sequences, around 48% appearing once. Germline values: CDR1 SQVTM, CDR2 ANQGSEA. The germline V and J ends were trimmed by 1 base and 5 bases, with 8 bases remaining between them. The CDR3 contains 12 residues. The receptor's source is a woman between 40 and 50 years old in good health. The rearrangement joins TRBV29-1 to TRBJ2-5, with D perhaps TRBD2 (6 bases). Sample: blood. CDR3 coding DNA: TGCAGCGTTGAAGGCGGGGCCGAGACCCAGTACTTC. This gives the protein CSVEGGAETQYF.